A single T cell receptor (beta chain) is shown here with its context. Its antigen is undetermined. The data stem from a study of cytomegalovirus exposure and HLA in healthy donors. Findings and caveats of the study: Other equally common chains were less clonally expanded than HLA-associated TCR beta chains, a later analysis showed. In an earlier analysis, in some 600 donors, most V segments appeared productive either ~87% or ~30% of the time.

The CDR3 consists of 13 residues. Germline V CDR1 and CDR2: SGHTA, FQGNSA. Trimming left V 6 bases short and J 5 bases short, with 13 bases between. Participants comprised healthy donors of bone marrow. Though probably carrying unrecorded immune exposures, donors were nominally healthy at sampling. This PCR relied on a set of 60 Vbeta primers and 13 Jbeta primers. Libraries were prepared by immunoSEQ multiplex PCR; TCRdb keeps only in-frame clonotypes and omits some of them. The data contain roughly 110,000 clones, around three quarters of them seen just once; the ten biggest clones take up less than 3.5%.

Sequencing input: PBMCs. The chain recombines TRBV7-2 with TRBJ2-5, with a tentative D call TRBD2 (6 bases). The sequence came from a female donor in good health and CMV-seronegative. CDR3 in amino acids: CASRSGSRETQYF. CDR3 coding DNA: TGTGCCAGCAGATCCGGGAGCCGGGAGACCCAGTACTTC.